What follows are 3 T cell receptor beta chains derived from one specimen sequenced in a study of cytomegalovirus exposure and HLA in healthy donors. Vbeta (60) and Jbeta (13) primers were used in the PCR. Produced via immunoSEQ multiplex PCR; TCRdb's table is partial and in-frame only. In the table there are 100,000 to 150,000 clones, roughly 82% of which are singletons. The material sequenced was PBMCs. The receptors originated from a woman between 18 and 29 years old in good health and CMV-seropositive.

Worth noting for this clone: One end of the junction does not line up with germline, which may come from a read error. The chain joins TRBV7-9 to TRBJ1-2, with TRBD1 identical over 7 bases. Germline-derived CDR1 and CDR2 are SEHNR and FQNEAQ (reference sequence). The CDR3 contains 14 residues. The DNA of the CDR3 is TGTTCCAGCAGCTTAGAGACAGGGTTCTATGGCTACACCTTC. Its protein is CSSSLETGFYGYTF.

This CDR3 is CASSLDRPTTNEKLFF. The CDR3 DNA is TGTGCCAGCAGTCTAGACAGACCGACTACTAATGAAAAACTGTTTTTT. The chain carries TRBV7-2 and TRBJ1-4; maybe TRBD1 (5 bases). The V and J ends lost 6 bases and 2 bases respectively, with 16 bases between them. The CDR3 loop spans 16 amino acids. Germline loops: CDR1 SGHTA, CDR2 FQGNSA.

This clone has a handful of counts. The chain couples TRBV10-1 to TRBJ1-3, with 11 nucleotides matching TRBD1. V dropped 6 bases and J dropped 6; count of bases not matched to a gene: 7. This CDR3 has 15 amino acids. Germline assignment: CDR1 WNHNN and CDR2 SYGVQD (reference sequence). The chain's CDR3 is CASSRGQGDVNTIYF. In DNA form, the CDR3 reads TGCGCCAGCAGCCGGGGACAGGGGGACGTAAACACCATATATTTT.